This T cell receptor beta chain originates from a study of T cell changes during pregnancy in multiple sclerosis. The method was immunoSEQ multiplex PCR; TCRdb's version includes in-frame clones alone and lacks a portion of them. The profile shows about 70,000 clones, about 90% of them singletons. Only one count was recorded for this clone. The clonotype comes from a female donor in good health, enrolled as a control in a pregnancy study. The sequencing used peripheral blood, collected in the third trimester of pregnancy.

CDR3 bases: TGCGCCAGCAGCCAAGGCCCGGGGACAGCCAAAGAGACCCAGTACTTC. Its translation is CASSQGPGTAKETQYF. The V call is TRBV4-3, the J call TRBJ2-5; TRBD1 aligns across 7 bases. The length of the CDR3 is 16 residues. Germline V gene lookup returns CDR1 LGHNA and CDR2 YSLEER. V lost 1 base and J lost 3; bases outside the gene matches: 8.